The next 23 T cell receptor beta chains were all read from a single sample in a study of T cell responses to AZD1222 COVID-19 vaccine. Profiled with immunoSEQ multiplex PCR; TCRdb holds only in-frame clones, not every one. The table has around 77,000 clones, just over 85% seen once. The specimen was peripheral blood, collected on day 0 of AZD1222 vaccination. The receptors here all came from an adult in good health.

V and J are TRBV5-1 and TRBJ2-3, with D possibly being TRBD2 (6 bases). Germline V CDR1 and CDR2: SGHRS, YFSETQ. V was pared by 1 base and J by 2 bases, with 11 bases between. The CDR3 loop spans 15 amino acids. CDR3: CASSLLAEFTDTQYF. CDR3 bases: TGCGCCAGCAGCTTGTTAGCGGAGTTCACAGATACGCAGTATTTT.

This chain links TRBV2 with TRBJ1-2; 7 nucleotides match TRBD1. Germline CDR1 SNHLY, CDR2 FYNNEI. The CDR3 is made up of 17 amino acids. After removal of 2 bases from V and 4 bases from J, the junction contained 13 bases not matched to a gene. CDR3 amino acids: CASSEWTIGGSGYGYTF. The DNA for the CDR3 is TGTGCCAGCAGTGAATGGACGATAGGGGGCAGTGGCTATGGCTACACCTTC.

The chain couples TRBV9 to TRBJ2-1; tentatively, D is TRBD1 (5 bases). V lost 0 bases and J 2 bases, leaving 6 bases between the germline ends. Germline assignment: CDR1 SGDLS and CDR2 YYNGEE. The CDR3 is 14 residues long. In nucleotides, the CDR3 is TGTGCCAGCAGCGTAGTGACAGCCTACAATGAGCAGTTCTTC. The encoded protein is CASSVVTAYNEQFF. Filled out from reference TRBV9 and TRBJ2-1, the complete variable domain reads DSGVTQTPKHLITATGQRVTLRCSPRSGDLSVYWYQQSLDQGLQFLIQYYNGEERAKGNILERFSAQQFPDLHSELNLSSLELGDSALYFCASSVVTAYNEQFFGPGTRLTVL.

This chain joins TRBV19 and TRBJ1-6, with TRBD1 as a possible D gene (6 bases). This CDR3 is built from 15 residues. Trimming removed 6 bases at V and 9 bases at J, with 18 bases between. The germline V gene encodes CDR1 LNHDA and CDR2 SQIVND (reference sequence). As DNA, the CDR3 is TGTGCCAGTAGAACAAGGACAGCGGGCATTTCACCCCTCCACTTT. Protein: CASRTRTAGISPLHF.

As DNA, the CDR3 is TGTGCCAGCAGTTACTCGACAGGGGGCGACCCCTACGAGCAGTACTTC. Protein sequence: CASSYSTGGDPYEQYF. The rearrangement links TRBV6-6 to TRBJ2-7, with 10 bases that match TRBD1. With 0 bases clipped from V and 2 bases from J, the junction kept 4 bases outside the gene matches. CDR3 size: 16 residues. Germline V gene lookup returns CDR1 MNHNY and CDR2 SVGAGI (reference sequence).

The CDR3 reads CASRDGGQGGELFF. CDR3 coding DNA: TGCGCCAGCAGGGATGGGGGTCAGGGCGGGGAGCTGTTTTTT. The chain recombines TRBV10-2 with TRBJ2-2; D could derive from TRBD1 or TRBD2 (5 bases each). The CDR3 is 14 residues long. Deletions cut 6 bases from V and 7 bases from J, with 15 bases between. Germline CDR1 is WSHSY and CDR2 is SAAADI.

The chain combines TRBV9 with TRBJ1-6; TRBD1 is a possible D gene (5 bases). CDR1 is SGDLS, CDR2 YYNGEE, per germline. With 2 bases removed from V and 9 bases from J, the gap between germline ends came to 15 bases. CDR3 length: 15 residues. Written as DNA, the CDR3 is TGTGCCAGCAGCGTCACCACGGGGGAGGGTTCACCCCTCCACTTT. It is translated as CASSVTTGEGSPLHF.

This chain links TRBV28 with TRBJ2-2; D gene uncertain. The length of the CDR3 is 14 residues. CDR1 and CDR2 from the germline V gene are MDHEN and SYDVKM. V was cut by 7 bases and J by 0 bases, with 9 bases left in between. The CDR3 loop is CASTSLANTGELFF. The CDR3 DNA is TGTGCCAGCACCAGCCTAGCGAACACCGGGGAGCTGTTTTTT. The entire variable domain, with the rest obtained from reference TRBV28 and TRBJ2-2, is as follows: DVKVTQSSRYLVKRTGEKVFLECVQDMDHENMFWYRQDPGLGLRLIYFSYDVKMKEKGDIPEGYSVSREKKERFSLILESASTNQTSMYLCASTSLANTGELFFGEGSRLTVL.

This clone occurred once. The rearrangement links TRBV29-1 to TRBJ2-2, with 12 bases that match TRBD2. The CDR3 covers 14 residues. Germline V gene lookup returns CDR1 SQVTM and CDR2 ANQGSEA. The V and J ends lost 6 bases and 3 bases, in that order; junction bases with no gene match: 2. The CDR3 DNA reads TGCAGCGTCGGACTAGCGGGATACACCGGGGAGCTGTTTTTT. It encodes CSVGLAGYTGELFF.

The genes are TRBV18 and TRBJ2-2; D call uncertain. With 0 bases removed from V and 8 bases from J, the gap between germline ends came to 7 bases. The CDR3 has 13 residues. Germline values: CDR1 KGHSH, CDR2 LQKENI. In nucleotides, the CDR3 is TGTGCCAGCTCACCACCACTGAAAGGGGAGCTGTTTTTT. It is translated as CASSPPLKGELFF. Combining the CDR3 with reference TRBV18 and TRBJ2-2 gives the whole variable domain NAGVMQNPRHLVRRRGQEARLRCSPMKGHSHVYWYRQLPEEGLKFMVYLQKENIIDESGMPKERFSAEFPKEGPSILRIQQVVRGDSAAYFCASSPPLKGELFFGEGSRLTVL.

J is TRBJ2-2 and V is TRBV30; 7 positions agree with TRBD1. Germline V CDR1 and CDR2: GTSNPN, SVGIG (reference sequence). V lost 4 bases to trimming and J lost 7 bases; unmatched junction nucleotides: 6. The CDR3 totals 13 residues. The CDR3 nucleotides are TGTGCCTGGATAAGGGGGCACGGCGGGGAGCTGTTTTTT. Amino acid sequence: CAWIRGHGGELFF.

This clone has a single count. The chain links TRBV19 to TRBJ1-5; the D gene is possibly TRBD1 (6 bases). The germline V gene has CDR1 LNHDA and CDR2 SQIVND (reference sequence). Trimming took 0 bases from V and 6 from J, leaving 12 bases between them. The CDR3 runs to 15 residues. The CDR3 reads CASSIDLEGGQPQHF. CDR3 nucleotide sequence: TGTGCCAGTAGTATAGATTTGGAGGGGGGTCAGCCCCAGCATTTT. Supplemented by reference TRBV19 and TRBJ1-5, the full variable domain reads DGGITQSPKYLFRKEGQNVTLSCEQNLNHDAMYWYRQDPGQGLRLIYYSQIVNDFQKGDIAEGYSVSREKKESFPLTVTSAQKNPTAFYLCASSIDLEGGQPQHFGDGTRLSIL.

The CDR3 DNA reads as TGTGCCAGCAGTCCGACTAGCGGGAGTTTCGGTGAGCAGTTCTTC. This codes for CASSPTSGSFGEQFF. This sequence joins TRBV27 and TRBJ2-1; TRBD2 agrees at 12 bases. V shed 5 bases and J 9 bases; nucleotides not matched to a gene: 8. Germline V gives CDR1 MNHEY, CDR2 SMNVEV (reference sequence). The CDR3 covers 15 residues.

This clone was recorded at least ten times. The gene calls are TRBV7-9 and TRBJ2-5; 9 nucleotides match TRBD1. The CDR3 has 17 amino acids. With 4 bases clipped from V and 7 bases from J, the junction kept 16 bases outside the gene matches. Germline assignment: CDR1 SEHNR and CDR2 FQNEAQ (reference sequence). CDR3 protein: CASSSGITGTGPLTQYF. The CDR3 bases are TGTGCCAGCAGCTCAGGAATAACAGGGACAGGGCCCCTGACCCAGTACTTC.

The DNA of the CDR3 is TGTGCCAGCAGGGGCGGGGGGACTGTAGACATTCAGTACTTC. Its translation: CASRGGGTVDIQYF. This chain uses TRBV6-5 with TRBJ2-4, with 8 bases fitting TRBD2. Germline CDR1 is MNHEY and CDR2 is SVGAGI. This CDR3 spans 14 amino acids. V shed 6 bases and J 8 bases; nucleotides not matched to a gene: 9.

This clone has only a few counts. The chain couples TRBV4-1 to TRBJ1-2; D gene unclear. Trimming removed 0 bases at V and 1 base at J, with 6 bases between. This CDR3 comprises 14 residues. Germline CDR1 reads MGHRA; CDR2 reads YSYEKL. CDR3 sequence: CASSQERSNYGYTF. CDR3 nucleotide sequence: TGCGCCAGCAGCCAAGAAAGGAGTAACTATGGCTACACCTTC.

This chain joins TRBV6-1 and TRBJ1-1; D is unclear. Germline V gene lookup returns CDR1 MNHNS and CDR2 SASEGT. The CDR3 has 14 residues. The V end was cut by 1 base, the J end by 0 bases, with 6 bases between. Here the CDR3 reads CASSEVGMNTEAFF. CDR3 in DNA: TGTGCCAGCAGTGAAGTGGGTATGAACACTGAAGCTTTCTTT.

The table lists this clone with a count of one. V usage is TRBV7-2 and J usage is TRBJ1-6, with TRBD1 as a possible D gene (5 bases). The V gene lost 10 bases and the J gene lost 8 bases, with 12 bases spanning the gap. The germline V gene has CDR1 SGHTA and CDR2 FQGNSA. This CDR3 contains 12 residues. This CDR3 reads CATTRGDSPLHF. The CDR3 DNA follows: TGTGCCACCACTAGAGGGGATTCACCCCTCCACTTT.

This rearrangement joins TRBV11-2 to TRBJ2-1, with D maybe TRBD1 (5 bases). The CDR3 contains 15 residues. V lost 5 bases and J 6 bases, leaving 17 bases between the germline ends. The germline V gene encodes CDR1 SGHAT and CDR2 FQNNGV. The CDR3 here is CASSPPNRGTNEQFF. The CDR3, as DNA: TGTGCCAGCAGCCCCCCCAATAGGGGAACCAATGAGCAGTTCTTC. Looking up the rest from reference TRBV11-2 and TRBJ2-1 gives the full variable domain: EAGVAQSPRYKIIEKRQSVAFWCNPISGHATLYWYQQILGQGPKLLIQFQNNGVVDDSQLPKDRFSAERLKGVDSTLKIQPAKLEDSAVYLCASSPPNRGTNEQFFGPGTRLTVL.

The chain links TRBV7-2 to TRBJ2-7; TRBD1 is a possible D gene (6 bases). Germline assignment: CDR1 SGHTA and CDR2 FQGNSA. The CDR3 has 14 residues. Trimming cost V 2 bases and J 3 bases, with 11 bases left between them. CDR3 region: CASSLLGQHYEQYF. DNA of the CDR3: TGTGCCAGCAGCTTACTAGGACAGCACTACGAGCAGTACTTC.

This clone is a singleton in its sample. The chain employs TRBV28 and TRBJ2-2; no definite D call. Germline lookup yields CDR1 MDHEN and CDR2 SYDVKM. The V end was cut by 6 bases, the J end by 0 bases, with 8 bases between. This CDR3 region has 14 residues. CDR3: CASRTPANTGELFF. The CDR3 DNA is TGTGCCAGCAGGACCCCCGCGAACACCGGGGAGCTGTTTTTT. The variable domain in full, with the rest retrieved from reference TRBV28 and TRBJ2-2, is DVKVTQSSRYLVKRTGEKVFLECVQDMDHENMFWYRQDPGLGLRLIYFSYDVKMKEKGDIPEGYSVSREKKERFSLILESASTNQTSMYLCASRTPANTGELFFGEGSRLTVL.

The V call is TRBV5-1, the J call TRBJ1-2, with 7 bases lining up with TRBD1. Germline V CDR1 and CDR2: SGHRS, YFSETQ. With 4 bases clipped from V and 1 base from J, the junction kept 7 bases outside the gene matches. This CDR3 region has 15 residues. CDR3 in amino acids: CASSRDSDYNYGYTF. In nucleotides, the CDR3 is TGCGCCAGCAGCCGGGACAGCGACTATAACTATGGCTACACCTTC. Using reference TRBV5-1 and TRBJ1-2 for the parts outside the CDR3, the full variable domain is KAGVTQTPRYLIKTRGQQVTLSCSPISGHRSVSWYQQTPGQGLQFLFEYFSETQRNKGNFPGRFSGRQFSNSRSEMNVSTLELGDSALYLCASSRDSDYNYGYTFGSGTRLTVV.

The DNA for the CDR3 is TGTGCCTGGAGTGTAATGGCCGGGGACTATGGCTACACCTTC. This translates into CAWSVMAGDYGYTF. This chain connects TRBV30 to TRBJ1-2; no definite D call. Germline V CDR1 and CDR2: GTSNPN, SVGIG (reference sequence). The CDR3 is 14 amino acids. Trimming removed 0 bases from V and 3 bases from J, with 11 bases in between.